A single sample gave rise to the 26 T cell receptor beta chains below, sequenced in a study of beta chain features in type 1 diabetes. Reverse transcription of all isolated RNA meant that expressed TCRB transcripts were sequenced. Clones were sequenced by immunoSEQ multiplex PCR, and TCRdb holds only the in-frame ones, with some missing. The sample carries a few hundred thousand clones, around 13% recorded once. The sequencing sample was made of central memory CD4+ T cells from blood. The receptors stem from a man between 25 and 39 years old in good health.

This clone was counted only a few times. The CDR3 region is CASTSPTGRGSDTQYF. CDR3 sequence (DNA): TGTGCCAGTACCTCACCAACCGGGAGGGGTTCAGATACGCAGTATTTT. The chain joins TRBV19 to TRBJ2-3, with 8 positions matching TRBD2. From germline, CDR1 is LNHDA and CDR2 SQIVND (reference sequence). The J segment lost 4 bases and the V segment lost 7 bases, leaving 13 bases of the junction unmatched. The CDR3 sequence is 16 residues long.

The genes are TRBV5-1 and TRBJ2-3, with a tentative D call TRBD1 (5 bases). Germline CDR1 SGHRS, CDR2 YFSETQ. V was cut by 7 bases and J by 2 bases, with 20 bases left in between. The CDR3 loop spans 16 amino acids. The CDR3: CASRSGSQQYTDTQYF. The CDR3 coding sequence is TGCGCCAGCCGCTCAGGGTCCCAACAATACACAGATACGCAGTATTTT. Full variable domain (remainder filled in from reference TRBV5-1 and TRBJ2-3): KAGVTQTPRYLIKTRGQQVTLSCSPISGHRSVSWYQQTPGQGLQFLFEYFSETQRNKGNFPGRFSGRQFSNSRSEMNVSTLELGDSALYLCASRSGSQQYTDTQYFGPGTRLTVL.

This clone turned up a few times. The chain couples TRBV2 to TRBJ1-4; D is uncertain. Trimming cost V 7 bases and J 8 bases, with 8 bases left between them. This CDR3 contains 11 residues. Germline-derived CDR1 and CDR2 are SNHLY and FYNNEI. The CDR3 here is CASTIREKLFF. In DNA form, the CDR3 reads TGTGCCAGCACCATAAGGGAAAAACTGTTTTTT.

This clone came up a few times. Mismatch with germline at one junction end may stem from a read error. This chain connects TRBV10-3 to TRBJ2-7, with 8 bases lining up with TRBD1. Germline CDR1 reads ENHRY; CDR2 reads SYGVKD. The CDR3 totals 14 residues. CDR3 region: CASSRTGSTYEQYF. Written as DNA, the CDR3 is TGTGCCAGCAGTAGGACAGGGTCTACCTACGAGCAGTACTTC.

The chain couples TRBV11-2 to TRBJ2-7; D is unresolved. The ends were cut back, 5 bases at V and 7 bases at J, with 18 bases in the middle. The CDR3 covers 14 residues. Germline CDR1 reads SGHAT; CDR2 reads FQNNGV. CDR3 amino acids: CASSPTYPGREQYV. CDR3 sequence (DNA): TGTGCCAGCAGCCCCACGTACCCCGGACGTGAGCAGTACGTC.

The genes are TRBV11-1 and TRBJ2-1, with D maybe TRBD1 (6 bases). V lost 5 bases and J 9 bases, leaving 14 bases between the germline ends. Germline V gene lookup returns CDR1 SGHAT and CDR2 FQDESV (reference sequence). The CDR3 contains 13 residues. The DNA for the CDR3 is TGTGCCAGCAGCACCCGGACAGCTCGTGAGCAGTTCTTC. Encoded protein: CASSTRTAREQFF.

V is TRBV18 and J is TRBJ1-3; no reliable D call. The CDR3 spans 16 residues. Germline V gene lookup returns CDR1 KGHSH and CDR2 LQKENI. V lost 6 bases and J lost 0, with 15 bases in between. This CDR3 is CASSQDPPSSGNTIYF. CDR3 in DNA: TGTGCCAGCTCGCAAGATCCCCCAAGCTCTGGAAACACCATATATTTT.

As concerns this clone: Compared with germline, one end of the junction differs, possibly owing to a read error. This rearrangement joins TRBV7-9 to TRBJ2-3; 8 bases fit TRBD2. The CDR3 has 15 amino acids. Germline V gene sequence: CDR1 SEHNR, CDR2 FQNEAQ (reference sequence). CDR3 residues: CASSEQRGSTDTQYF. Written as DNA, the CDR3 is TGCGCCAGCAGCGAACAGCGGGGGAGCACAGATACGCAGTATTTT. The complete variable domain, with remaining parts taken from reference TRBV7-9 and TRBJ2-3, reads DTGVSQNPRHKITKRGQNVTFRCDPISEHNRLYWYRQTLGQGPEFLTYFQNEAQLEKSRLLSDRFSAERPKGSFSTLEIQRTEQGDSAMYLCASSEQRGSTDTQYFGPGTRLTVL.

V is TRBV6-6 and J is TRBJ2-7; D perhaps matches TRBD2 (6 bases). Germline V lookup: CDR1 MNHNY, CDR2 SVGAGI (reference sequence). With 6 bases removed from V and 3 bases from J, the gap between germline ends came to 12 bases. The CDR3 consists of 13 residues. CDR3 nucleotides: TGTGCCAGCAGCCCCGGGCGGGACTACGAGCAGTACTTC. Translated, it gives CASSPGRDYEQYF.

The chain uses TRBV4-3 and TRBJ2-2; D perhaps matches TRBD2 (7 bases). Germline V gene data show CDR1 as LGHNA and CDR2 as YSLEER. The V and J ends lost 4 bases and 3 bases respectively, with 15 bases between them. The CDR3 totals 16 residues. CDR3 amino acids: CASSRMGGQYTGELFF. As DNA, the CDR3 is TGCGCCAGCAGCCGAATGGGGGGGCAGTACACCGGGGAGCTGTTTTTT.

This clone turned up a few times. The rearrangement joins TRBV2 to TRBJ1-1; perhaps TRBD1 as D (5 bases). The ends were cut back, 2 bases at V and 1 base at J, with 11 bases in the middle. The germline V gene has CDR1 SNHLY and CDR2 FYNNEI. The CDR3 is 15 residues long. CDR3 in DNA: TGTGCCAGCAGTGAAACGGGGGGATGGAACACTGAAGCTTTCTTT. This sequence encodes CASSETGGWNTEAFF.

This clone showed up just a few times. V usage is TRBV5-6 and J usage is TRBJ2-5; the match to TRBD1 covers 7 bases. Germline V CDR1 and CDR2: SGHDT, YYEEEE. The CDR3 covers 13 residues. J was trimmed by 2 bases and V by 4 bases; bases with no gene match: 2. The CDR3 DNA reads as TGTGCCAGCAGCCGGGGACAGCAAGAGACCCAGTACTTC. Its translation: CASSRGQQETQYF. The full variable domain, in which reference TRBV5-6 and TRBJ2-5 provide the parts outside the CDR3, is DAGVTQSPTHLIKTRGQQVTLRCSPKSGHDTVSWYQQALGQGPQFIFQYYEEEERQRGNFPDRFSGHQFPNYSSELNVNALLLGDSALYLCASSRGQQETQYFGPGTRLLVL.

This clone was counted only a few times. The chain combines TRBV6-1 with TRBJ2-1; TRBD1 matches at 8 bases. CDR3 length: 14 residues. The germline CDR1 and CDR2 sequences are MNHNS and SASEGT. The trim removed 7 bases at V and 2 bases at J, leaving 4 bases unmatched. The chain's CDR3 is CASKWTGPYNEQFF. CDR3 in DNA: TGTGCCAGCAAATGGACAGGGCCCTACAATGAGCAGTTCTTC.

This clone was observed a handful of times. It is unclear where the CDR3 begins or ends on the DNA, so no DNA is shown, and the CDR3 is as TCRdb lists it. The chain combines TRBV1 with TRBJ2-1; TRBD1 is the table's D call and was not checked against the DNA. TRBV1 is shown as a pseudogene. The length of the CDR3 is 17 amino acids, counting both ends. This CDR3 reads CTSSQDVGTGNYNEQFF.

The chain has TRBV5-1 and TRBJ2-3; 7 bases agree with TRBD2. The CDR3 covers 16 residues. V was pared by 2 bases and J by 4 bases, with 10 bases of the junction left unmatched. From germline, CDR1 is SGHRS and CDR2 YFSETQ. This CDR3 reads CASSLGTNFRADTQYF. CDR3 sequence (DNA): TGCGCCAGCAGCTTAGGGACTAACTTTAGGGCAGATACGCAGTATTTT.

The chain links TRBV10-1 to TRBJ1-6; a possible D gene is TRBD1 (6 bases). CDR1 WNHNN and CDR2 SYGVQD come from the germline V gene (reference sequence). Trimming shortened V by 11 bases and J by 9 bases, and 17 bases separated the two germline ends. This CDR3 has 13 residues. The CDR3: CAVQGVRGSPLHF. The CDR3 bases are TGCGCCGTACAGGGTGTCCGCGGTTCACCCCTCCACTTT.

In this sample, this clone turned up a few times. J is TRBJ2-1 and V is TRBV7-9; D is possibly TRBD1 (6 bases). The CDR3 extends over 13 amino acids. Germline V gives CDR1 SEHNR, CDR2 FQNEAQ (reference sequence). V shed 1 base and J shed 7 bases, with 8 bases lying between them. This CDR3 reads CASSLGQVNEQFF. CDR3 DNA sequence: TGTGCCAGCAGCTTAGGACAGGTTAATGAGCAGTTCTTC.

This chain joins TRBV30 and TRBJ2-2, with D hard to call. Trimming stripped 4 bases from V and 0 bases from J, with 9 bases between. Germline CDR1 GTSNPN, CDR2 SVGIG (reference sequence). The CDR3 sequence is 14 residues long. CDR3 region: CAWTESANTGELFF. The CDR3 DNA reads as TGTGCCTGGACTGAGTCCGCGAACACCGGGGAGCTGTTTTTT. Complete variable domain (other parts from reference TRBV30 and TRBJ2-2): SQTIHQWPATLVQPVGSPLSLECTVEGTSNPNLYWYRQAAGRGLQLLFYSVGIGQISSEVPQNLSASRPQDRQFILSSKKLLLSDSGFYLCAWTESANTGELFFGEGSRLTVL.

This sequence joins TRBV6-5 and TRBJ1-2; no firm D call. The CDR3 covers 13 residues. Deletions cut 7 bases from V and 8 bases from J, with 17 bases between. Looked up from germline, CDR1 is MNHEY and CDR2 is SVGAGI. The CDR3 coding sequence is TGTGCCAGCATTCCCGCGGACCGTCGGGGCTACACCTTC. It translates to CASIPADRRGYTF.

CDR3 region: CASSQDRKTQYF. The CDR3 nucleotides are TGTGCCAGCAGCCAAGATCGGAAGACCCAGTACTTC. V gene TRBV14 combines with J gene TRBJ2-5, with D unclear. The CDR3 has 12 amino acids. Germline CDR1 is SGHDN and CDR2 is FVKESK. V was pared by 0 bases and J by 6 bases, with 5 bases between.

The table lists this clone with a few counts. A far larger clone is just one base off, so this is likely a read error. The genes are TRBV4-1 and TRBJ1-1, with TRBD1 as a possible D gene (6 bases). The ends were cut back, 2 bases at V and 0 bases at J, with 16 bases in the middle. CDR1 MGHRA and CDR2 YSYEKL come from the germline V gene. CDR3 size: 17 residues. CDR3 residues: CASSQRHGTFMNTEAFF. The CDR3 DNA reads TGCGCCAGCAGCCAACGTCACGGGACATTTATGAACACTGAAGCTTTCTTT.

DNA of the CDR3: TGTGCCAACCAAGGACAGGGGGGAGGTAATGGCTACACCTTC. Encoded protein: CANQGQGGGNGYTF. This chain uses TRBV2 with TRBJ1-2, with 10 positions matching TRBD1. Germline-derived CDR1 and CDR2 are SNHLY and FYNNEI. The CDR3 consists of 14 residues. V dropped 10 bases and J dropped 6; count of bases not matched to a gene: 11.

In this sample, this clone turned up a few times. DNA of the CDR3: TGTGCCAGCAGTTACTCGGGGAGCCCCGGAAACATTCAGTACTTC. Protein: CASSYSGSPGNIQYF. The chain recombines TRBV6-5 with TRBJ2-4, with D maybe TRBD2 (5 bases). The germline gives CDR1 MNHEY, CDR2 SVGAGI. V lost 0 bases to trimming and J lost 6 bases, with 12 bases between them. The CDR3 loop spans 15 amino acids.

At least ten counts were recorded for this clone. The rearrangement links TRBV10-3 to TRBJ2-7, with TRBD1 identical over 7 bases. The CDR3 loop spans 16 amino acids. The trim removed 3 bases at V and 0 bases at J, leaving 8 bases unmatched. Germline-derived CDR1 and CDR2 are ENHRY and SYGVKD. The CDR3 sequence: CAISDNRGTSSYEQYV. CDR3 in DNA: TGTGCCATCAGTGATAACAGGGGCACTAGCTCCTACGAGCAGTACGTC.

The chain joins TRBV20-1 to TRBJ1-1; D is unresolved. Per germline, CDR1 DFQATT and CDR2 SNEGSKA (reference sequence). The CDR3 loop spans 11 amino acids. Trimming pared 0 bases from V and 4 bases from J, leaving 3 bases between. For the CDR3, the DNA is TGCAGTGCTAGAGATCCCACTGAAGCTTTCTTT. Protein sequence: CSARDPTEAFF.

This clone has only a few counts. This chain connects TRBV30 to TRBJ1-5, with D perhaps TRBD1 (5 bases). This CDR3 is built from 13 residues. CDR1 and CDR2 (germline): GTSNPN, SVGIG (reference sequence). V was shortened by 2 bases and J by 7 bases, with 12 bases between the two germline ends. The CDR3 region has the DNA TGTGCCTGGAGTTTCCAGGGCGGGCAGCCCCAGCATTTT. It specifies CAWSFQGGQPQHF. The variable domain in full, with the rest retrieved from reference TRBV30 and TRBJ1-5, is SQTIHQWPATLVQPVGSPLSLECTVEGTSNPNLYWYRQAAGRGLQLLFYSVGIGQISSEVPQNLSASRPQDRQFILSSKKLLLSDSGFYLCAWSFQGGQPQHFGDGTRLSIL.